These T cell receptor beta chains were read from a single sample in a study of cytomegalovirus exposure and HLA in healthy donors. Repertoires were generated with immunoSEQ multiplex PCR, while TCRdb's copy carries only in-frame clones and drops some. Of under 200,000 clones in the sample, 79% were seen once. Source material: PBMCs. Receptors were obtained from a woman between 35 and 50 years old in good health and CMV-seronegative. The CDR3 runs from the conserved cysteine through the conserved F or W. The order of the fields is V gene, clone size, CDR3 protein. Size is omitted from some rows. Given values are once, few, many or a class for expanded clones.

v_call: TRBV7-8
clone_size: NA
cdr3_aa: CASSDRLGTEAFF

v_call: TRBV28
clone_size: once
cdr3_aa: CASSPGQGPFYEQYF

v_call: TRBV6-1
clone_size: NA
cdr3_aa: CASSEVAGNQPQHF

v_call: TRBV5-1
clone_size: NA
cdr3_aa: CASSLASLEYGYTF

v_call: TRBV5-6
clone_size: NA
cdr3_aa: CASSFGGTSGRKTDTQYF

v_call: TRBV28
clone_size: NA
cdr3_aa: CASSGTGGQPQHF

v_call: TRBV15
clone_size: NA
cdr3_aa: CATRGPATNEKLFF

v_call: TRBV6-5
clone_size: NA
cdr3_aa: CASLDTGYFNYGYTF

v_call: TRBV5-1
clone_size: NA
cdr3_aa: CASTLNVGRISYEQYF

v_call: TRBV6-1
clone_size: NA
cdr3_aa: CASSGSRAGNEKLFF

v_call: TRBV5-1
clone_size: NA
cdr3_aa: CASRGQLRQTQYF

v_call: TRBV27
clone_size: once
cdr3_aa: CASSSSYSPLHF

v_call: TRBV5-6
clone_size: NA
cdr3_aa: CASSTAGRGTEAFF

v_call: TRBV5-1
clone_size: NA
cdr3_aa: CASSKGFNNEQFF

v_call: TRBV7-6
clone_size: NA
cdr3_aa: CASSLTSGAEQYF

v_call: TRBV19
clone_size: NA
cdr3_aa: CASSIDWQRGYNEQFF

v_call: TRBV2
clone_size: once
cdr3_aa: CASSQDRGRTNEKLFF